This record concerns one T cell receptor (beta chain) sequence. This clonotype appeared a few times. Its target antigen remains unknown. No base quality information exists; no much larger clone differs at one position. This specimen comes from a study of T-cell memory formation after mild COVID-19 (dated by TCRdb to the early 2020s). In the study overall: TCR sequence clusters from the two donors were largely donor specific. Longitudinal TCRalpha and TCRbeta repertoire sequencing tracked T-cell clones expanding and contracting after mild COVID-19 in a couple of donors. Two young, previously healthy adult volunteers made up the cohort, one male and one female. Overall study outcomes, separate from this receptor: Clones contracting from day 15 to 85 had balanced CD4/CD8 phenotypes, while a second wave expanding from day 15 to 37 was biased towards CD4+. The study covered only a couple of mild cases, and larger cohorts including severe cases with pre-infection samples were considered necessary. SARS-CoV-2 specificity was not confirmed for the second-wave clones peaking on day 37. Contracting CD4+ clones were found mainly in CM and EM memory subsets, while CD8+ clones were enriched in EMRA. Some responding clones were found in pre-infection memory, which suggests that pre-existing cross-reactive memory T cells took part in the SARS-CoV-2 response.

Ficoll-Paque density gradient centrifugation was used to isolate PBMCs. The reads were generated on an Illumina NovaSeq 6000. cDNA libraries for TCRalpha and TCRbeta were prepared by 5'RACE using constant-segment primers, with sample barcodes and unique molecular identifiers added. RNA was extracted from every sample with Trizol reagent. The libraries were amplified in two PCR steps, and the second step added a second sample barcode and Illumina TruSeq adapters. The libraries were sequenced on an Illumina NovaSeq using 2 x 150 bp paired-end reads. As for how the authors treated the data: The reads were demultiplexed and collapsed into UMI-guided consensus sequences using migec v1.2.7. Using mixcr v2.1.11, UMI consensuses were aligned to TRA and TRB V and J templates and then assembled into clonotypes. Clonotypes were classified as expanded or contracted when called significant by both edgeR and NoisET, with noise models trained on biological replicates. For edgeR calls, the cutoffs were a false discovery rate-adjusted p below 0.01 and a log2 fold-change threshold of 1. As an exploratory analysis of dynamics, max-normalized trajectories of the 1000 most abundant clonotypes were examined by PCA with hierarchical clustering. The CD4 or CD8 phenotype of responding clones was assigned using the separately sequenced CD4+ and CD8+ repertoires. TCRdb reran the public reads through fastp at Q25 and MiXCR, keeping productive beta chains. Rows with one shared CDR3 protein collapse into an entry with the most common genes and DNA. In this record, the V and J calls reflect TCRdb's handling and not the investigators' own analysis. The sample records almost 550,000 distinct CDR3 sequences, around 21% of which are singletons. In total, the top ten clones hold around 13% of the sample.

Per the germline V gene (reference sequence), SEHNR is the CDR1 and FQNEAQ is the CDR2. A distance of 8 bases separates the germline ends of V and J, which lose 3 bases and 3 bases respectively. Reading from cysteine to phenylalanine, the CDR3 counts 14 amino acids. The only DNA kept is the CDR3, 42 bases in frame from the first base. The sequence came from an adult woman who had mild COVID-19 (a few samples of this study predate the infection). The sample titles of this study are shuffled in the database, so cell type and time point are left out; the donor was told from shared clones. The sequenced sample consisted of PBMCs or a T cell subset sorted from them (not recorded which). Recombination connected TRBV7-9 to TRBJ1-4; TRBD1 is a weak D gene call, 5 bases matching. The CDR3 amino acid sequence is: CASSFDSSNEKLFF. The DNA sequence is as follows: TGTGCCAGCAGCTTCGACAGTTCTAATGAAAAACTGTTTTTT.